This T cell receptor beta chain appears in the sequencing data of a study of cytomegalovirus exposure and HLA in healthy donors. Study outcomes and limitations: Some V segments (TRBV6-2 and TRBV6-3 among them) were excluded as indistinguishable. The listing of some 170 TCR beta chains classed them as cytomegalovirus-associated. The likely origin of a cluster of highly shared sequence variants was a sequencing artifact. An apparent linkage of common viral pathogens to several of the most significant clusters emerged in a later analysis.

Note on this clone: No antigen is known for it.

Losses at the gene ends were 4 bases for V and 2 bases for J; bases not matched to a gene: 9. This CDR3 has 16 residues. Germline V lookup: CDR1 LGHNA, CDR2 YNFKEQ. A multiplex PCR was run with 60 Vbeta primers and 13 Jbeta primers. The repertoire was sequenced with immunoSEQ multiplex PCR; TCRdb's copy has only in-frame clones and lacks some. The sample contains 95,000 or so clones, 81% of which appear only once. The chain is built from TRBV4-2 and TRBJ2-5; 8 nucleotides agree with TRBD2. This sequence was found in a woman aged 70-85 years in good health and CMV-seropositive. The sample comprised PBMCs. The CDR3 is CASSPGGTRGQETQYF. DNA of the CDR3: TGTGCCAGCAGCCCCGGGGGGACTAGGGGTCAAGAGACCCAGTACTTC.